This TCR beta chain was profiled in a study of cytotoxic CD8 clonotypes in ibrutinib-treated CLL. Whole-study context: Mean productive templates were approximately 230,000; mean productive rearrangements were over 80,000.

This clone has just a few counts. Profiling relied on immunoSEQ multiplex PCR, and the TCRdb table lists in-frame clones only, not all of them. Of tens of thousands of clones listed, about 85% were seen once; the top ten hold more than 4.5%. Germline V gene data show CDR1 as MNHEY and CDR2 as SMNVEV (reference sequence). V was cut by 1 base and J by 1 base, with 6 bases left in between. The CDR3 covers 14 residues. The sequence derives from a human donor with chronic lymphocytic leukemia. The sample was PBMCs, taken after 12 months of ibrutinib treatment. This chain joins TRBV27 and TRBJ2-3, with D perhaps TRBD1 (5 bases). CDR3 in DNA: TGTGCCAGCAGTTTATGGGGCGGCACAGATACGCAGTATTTT. Residues: CASSLWGGTDTQYF.